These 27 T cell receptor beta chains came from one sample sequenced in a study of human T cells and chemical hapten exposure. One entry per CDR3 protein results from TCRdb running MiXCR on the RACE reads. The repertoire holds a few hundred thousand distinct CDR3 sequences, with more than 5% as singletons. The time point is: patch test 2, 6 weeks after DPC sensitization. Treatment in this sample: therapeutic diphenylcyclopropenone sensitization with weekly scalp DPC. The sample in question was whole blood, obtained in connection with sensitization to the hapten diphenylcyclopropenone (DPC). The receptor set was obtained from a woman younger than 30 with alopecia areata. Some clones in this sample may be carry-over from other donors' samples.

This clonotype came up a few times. CDR3 nucleotide sequence: TGTGCCATCAGTGAACGAAAACGACTAGCGGGGGCACATGGGCAAGAGACCCAGTACTTC. Residues: CAISERKRLAGAHGQETQYF. The V call is TRBV10-3, the J call TRBJ2-5; 12 bases are shared with TRBD2. This CDR3 has 20 residues. The V gene's germline CDR1 is ENHRY and CDR2 SYGVKD. The V segment lost 3 bases and the J segment 2 bases; nucleotides outside the gene matches: 16.

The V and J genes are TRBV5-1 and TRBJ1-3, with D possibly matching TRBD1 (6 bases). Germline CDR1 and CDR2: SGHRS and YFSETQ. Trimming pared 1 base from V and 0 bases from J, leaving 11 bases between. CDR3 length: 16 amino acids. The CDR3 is CASSLSGAFSGNTIYF. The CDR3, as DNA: TGCGCCAGCAGCTTGTCAGGGGCGTTCTCTGGAAACACCATATATTTT.

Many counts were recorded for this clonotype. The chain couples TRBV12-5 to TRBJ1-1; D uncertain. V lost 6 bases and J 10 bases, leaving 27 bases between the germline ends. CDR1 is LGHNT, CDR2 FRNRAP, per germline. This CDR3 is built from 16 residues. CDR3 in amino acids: CASGLDQRVGRGRAFF. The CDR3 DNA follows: TGTGCTAGTGGCCTAGACCAACGGGTCGGACGAGGAAGAGCTTTCTTT. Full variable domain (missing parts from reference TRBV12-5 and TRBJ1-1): DARVTQTPRHKVTEMGQEVTMRCQPILGHNTVFWYRQTMMQGLELLAYFRNRAPLDDSGMPKDRFSAEMPDATLATLKIQPSEPRDSAVYFCASGLDQRVGRGRAFFGQGTRLTVV.

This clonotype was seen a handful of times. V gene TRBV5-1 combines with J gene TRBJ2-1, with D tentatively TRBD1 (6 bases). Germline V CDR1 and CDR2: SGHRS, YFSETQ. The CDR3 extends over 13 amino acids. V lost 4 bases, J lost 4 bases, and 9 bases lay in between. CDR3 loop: CASSTGIYNEQFF. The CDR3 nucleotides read TGCGCCAGCAGCACAGGGATTTACAATGAGCAGTTCTTC.

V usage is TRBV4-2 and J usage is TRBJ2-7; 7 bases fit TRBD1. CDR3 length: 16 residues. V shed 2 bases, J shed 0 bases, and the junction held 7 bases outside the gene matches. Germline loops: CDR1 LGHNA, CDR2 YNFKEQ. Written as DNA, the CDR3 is TGTGCCAGCAGCCAACAGGCCGGGACAGACTCCTACGAGCAGTACTTC. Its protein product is CASSQQAGTDSYEQYF.

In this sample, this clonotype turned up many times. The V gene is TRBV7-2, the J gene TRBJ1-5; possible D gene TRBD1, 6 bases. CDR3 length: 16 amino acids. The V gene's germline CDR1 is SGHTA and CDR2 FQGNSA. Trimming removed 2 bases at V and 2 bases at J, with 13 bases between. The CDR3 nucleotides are TGTGCCAGCAGCTTAAGCGGGAAGGGGGGCAATCAGCCCCAGCATTTT. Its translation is CASSLSGKGGNQPQHF.

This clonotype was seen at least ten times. CDR3 protein: CASSQGNTEAFF. CDR3 DNA sequence: TGTGCCAGCAGCCAAGGGAACACTGAAGCTTTCTTT. The chain is built from TRBV3-1 and TRBJ1-1; D gene uncertain. The CDR3 totals 12 residues. Germline V lookup: CDR1 LGHDT, CDR2 YNNKEL (reference sequence). V shed 1 base and J shed 1 base, with 1 base lying between them.

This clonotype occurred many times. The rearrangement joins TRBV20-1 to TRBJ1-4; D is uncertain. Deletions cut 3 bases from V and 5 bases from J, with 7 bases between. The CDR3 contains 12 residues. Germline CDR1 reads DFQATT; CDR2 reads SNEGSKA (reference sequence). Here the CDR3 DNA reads TGCAGTGCTAGGTTGCTAAATGAAAAACTGTTTTTT. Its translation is CSARLLNEKLFF.

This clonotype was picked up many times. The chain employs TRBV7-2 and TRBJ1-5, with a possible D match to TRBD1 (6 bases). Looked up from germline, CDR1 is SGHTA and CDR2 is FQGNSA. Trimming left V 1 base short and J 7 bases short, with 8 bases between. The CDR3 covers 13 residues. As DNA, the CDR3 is TGTGCCAGCAGCTTAGGGGACATACAGCCCCAGCATTTT. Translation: CASSLGDIQPQHF.

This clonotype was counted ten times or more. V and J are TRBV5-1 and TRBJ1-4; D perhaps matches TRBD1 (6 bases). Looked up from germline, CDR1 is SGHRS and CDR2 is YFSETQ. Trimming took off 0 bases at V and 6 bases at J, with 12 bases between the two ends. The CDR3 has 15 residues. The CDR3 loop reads CASSLEAGEDEKLFF. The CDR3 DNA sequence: TGCGCCAGCAGCTTGGAGGCAGGGGAGGATGAAAAACTGTTTTTT.

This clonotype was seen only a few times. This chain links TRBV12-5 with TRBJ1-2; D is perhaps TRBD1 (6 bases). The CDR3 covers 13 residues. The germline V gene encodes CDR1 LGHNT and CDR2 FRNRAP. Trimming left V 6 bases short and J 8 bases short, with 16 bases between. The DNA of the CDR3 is TGTGCTAGTGGCCCTGGACAGCACCACGGCTACACCTTC. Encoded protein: CASGPGQHHGYTF.

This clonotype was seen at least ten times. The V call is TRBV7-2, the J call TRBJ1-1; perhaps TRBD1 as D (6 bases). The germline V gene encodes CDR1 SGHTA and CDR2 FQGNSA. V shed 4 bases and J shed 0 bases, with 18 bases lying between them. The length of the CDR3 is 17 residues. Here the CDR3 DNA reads TGTGCCAGCAGCTCACCGACAGGCACAAGAATGAACACTGAAGCTTTCTTT. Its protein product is CASSSPTGTRMNTEAFF.

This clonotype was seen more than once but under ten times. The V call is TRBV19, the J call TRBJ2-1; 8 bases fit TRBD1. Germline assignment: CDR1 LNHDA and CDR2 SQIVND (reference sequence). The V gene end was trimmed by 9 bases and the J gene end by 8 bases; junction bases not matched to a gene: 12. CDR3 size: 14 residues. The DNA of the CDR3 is TGTGCCAGCCGATCAGGGGGCGCTTTGGATGAGCAGTTCTTC. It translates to CASRSGGALDEQFF.

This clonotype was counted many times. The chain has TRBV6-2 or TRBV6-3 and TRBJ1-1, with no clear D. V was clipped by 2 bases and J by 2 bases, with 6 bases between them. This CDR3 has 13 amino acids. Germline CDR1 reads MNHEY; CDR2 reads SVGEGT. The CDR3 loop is CASSYLRNTEAFF. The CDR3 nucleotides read TGTGCCAGCAGTTACCTGAGAAACACTGAAGCTTTCTTT.

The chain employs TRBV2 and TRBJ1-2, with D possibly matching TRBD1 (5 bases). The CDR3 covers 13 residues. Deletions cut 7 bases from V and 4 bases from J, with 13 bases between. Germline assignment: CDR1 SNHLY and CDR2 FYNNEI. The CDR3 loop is CASTGGSSYGYTF. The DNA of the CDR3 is TGTGCCAGCACCGGGGGATCTTCCTATGGCTACACCTTC.

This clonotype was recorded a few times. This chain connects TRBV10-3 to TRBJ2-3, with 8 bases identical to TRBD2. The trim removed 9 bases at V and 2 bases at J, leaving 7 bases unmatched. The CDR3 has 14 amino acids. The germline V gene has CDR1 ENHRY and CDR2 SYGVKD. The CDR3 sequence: CAIKAGADTDTQYF. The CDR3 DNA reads TGTGCCATAAAAGCGGGGGCCGACACAGATACGCAGTATTTT.

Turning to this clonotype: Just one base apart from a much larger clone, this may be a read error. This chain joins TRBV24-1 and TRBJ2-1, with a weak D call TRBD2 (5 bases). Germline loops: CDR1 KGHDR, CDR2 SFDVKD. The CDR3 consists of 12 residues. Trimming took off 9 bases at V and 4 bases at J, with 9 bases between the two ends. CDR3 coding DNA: TGTGCCACCCCGGGGTCGTACAATGAGCAGTTCTTC. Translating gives CATPGSYNEQFF.

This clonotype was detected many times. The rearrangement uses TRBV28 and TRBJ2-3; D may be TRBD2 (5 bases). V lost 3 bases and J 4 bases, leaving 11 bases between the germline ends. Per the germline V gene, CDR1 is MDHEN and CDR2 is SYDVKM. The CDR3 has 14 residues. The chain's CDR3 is CASSFDRRADTQYF. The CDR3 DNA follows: TGTGCCAGCAGTTTCGACCGGCGGGCAGATACGCAGTATTTT.

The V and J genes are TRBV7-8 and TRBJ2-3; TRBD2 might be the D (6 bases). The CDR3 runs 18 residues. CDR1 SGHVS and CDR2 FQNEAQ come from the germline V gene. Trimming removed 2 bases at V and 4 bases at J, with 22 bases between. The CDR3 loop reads CASSLQWWGLRGADTQYF. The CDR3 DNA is TGTGCCAGCAGCTTACAGTGGTGGGGACTCCGAGGGGCAGATACGCAGTATTTT.

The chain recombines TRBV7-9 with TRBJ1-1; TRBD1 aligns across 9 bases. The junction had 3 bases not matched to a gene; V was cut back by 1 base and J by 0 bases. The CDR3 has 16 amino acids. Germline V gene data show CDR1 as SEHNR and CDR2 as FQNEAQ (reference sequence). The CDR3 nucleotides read TGTGCCAGCAGCTTAGGAGGGACAGGGATGAACACTGAAGCTTTCTTT. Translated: CASSLGGTGMNTEAFF.

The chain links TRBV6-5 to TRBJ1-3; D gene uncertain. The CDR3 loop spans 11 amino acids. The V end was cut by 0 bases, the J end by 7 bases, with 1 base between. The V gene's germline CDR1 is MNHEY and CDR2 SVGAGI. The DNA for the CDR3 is TGTGCCAGCAGTTACTCGAACACCATATATTTT. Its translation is CASSYSNTIYF.

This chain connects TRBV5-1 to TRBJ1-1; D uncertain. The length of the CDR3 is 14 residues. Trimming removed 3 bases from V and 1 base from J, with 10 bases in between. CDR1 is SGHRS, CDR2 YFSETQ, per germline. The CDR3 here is CASSYWRGNTEAFF. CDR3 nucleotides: TGCGCCAGCAGCTATTGGCGCGGGAACACTGAAGCTTTCTTT.

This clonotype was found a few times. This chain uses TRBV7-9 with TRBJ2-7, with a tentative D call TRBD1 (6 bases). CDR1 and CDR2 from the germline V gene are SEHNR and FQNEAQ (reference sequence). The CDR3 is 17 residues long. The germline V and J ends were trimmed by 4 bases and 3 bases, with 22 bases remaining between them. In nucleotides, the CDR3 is TGTGCCAGCAGCTATCTAACTCAAGACAGGATAAACTACGAGCAGTACTTC. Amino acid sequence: CASSYLTQDRINYEQYF.

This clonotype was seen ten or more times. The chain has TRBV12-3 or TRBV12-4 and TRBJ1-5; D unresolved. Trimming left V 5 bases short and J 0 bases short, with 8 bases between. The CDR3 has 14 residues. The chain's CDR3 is CASSHDNSNQPQHF. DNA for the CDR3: TGTGCCAGCAGTCATGATAATAGCAATCAGCCCCAGCATTTT.

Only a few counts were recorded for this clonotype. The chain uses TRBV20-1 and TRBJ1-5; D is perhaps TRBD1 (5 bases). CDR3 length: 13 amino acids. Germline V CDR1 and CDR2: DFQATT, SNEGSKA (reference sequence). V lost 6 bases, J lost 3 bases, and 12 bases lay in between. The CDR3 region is CSAMGEDNQPQHF. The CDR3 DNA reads TGCAGTGCAATGGGGGAGGACAATCAGCCCCAGCATTTT.

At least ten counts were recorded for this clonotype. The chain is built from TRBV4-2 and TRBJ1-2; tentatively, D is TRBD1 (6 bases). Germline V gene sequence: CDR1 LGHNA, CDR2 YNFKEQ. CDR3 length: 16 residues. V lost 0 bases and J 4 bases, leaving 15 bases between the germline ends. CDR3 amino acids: CASSQDLGQKGYGYTF. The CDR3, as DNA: TGTGCCAGCAGCCAAGATCTTGGACAGAAGGGCTATGGCTACACCTTC.

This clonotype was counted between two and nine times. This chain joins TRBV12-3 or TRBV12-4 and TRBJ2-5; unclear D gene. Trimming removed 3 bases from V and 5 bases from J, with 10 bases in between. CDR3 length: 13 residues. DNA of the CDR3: TGTGCCAGCAGTTTCTTCCGAAAGGAGACCCAGTACTTC. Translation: CASSFFRKETQYF.